These 29 T cell receptor beta chains share one sample of origin, sequenced in a study of vaccination and CD4 T cells after COVID-19. Treatment in this sample: approximately 9-day PBMC culture with coronavirus spike peptide pools or control peptides (ViraFEST assay). The assay that was used to sequence DNA from cultured CD4+ T cells was the Oncomine TCR Beta short-read assay. TCRdb analysed the PCR reads with MiXCR anew, one entry per CDR3 protein. This table has approximately 13,000 distinct CDR3 sequences, around 50% appearing once. These TCRs' antigens remain unknown. Source material: CD4+ T cells from blood, cultured in vitro. Receptors were obtained from a human donor who had recovered from COVID-19.

The chain joins TRBV15 to TRBJ2-2; no definite D call. V lost 0 bases and J 4 bases, leaving 6 bases between the germline ends. The CDR3 sequence is 14 residues long. Germline values: CDR1 LNHNV, CDR2 YYDKDF (reference sequence). In nucleotides, the CDR3 is TGTGCCACCAGCAGAGACCTGATCACCGGGGAGCTGTTTTTT. Its translation: CATSRDLITGELFF.

This clonotype was seen once. CDR3: CASSLLAGGVMEQFF. The DNA of the CDR3 is TGTGCCAGCAGCTTACTAGCGGGAGGCGTAATGGAGCAGTTCTTC. The chain is built from TRBV7-6 and TRBJ2-1; TRBD2 aligns across 11 bases. Germline trimming cut 2 bases from V and 10 bases from J; bases unmatched to any gene: 7. CDR1 and CDR2 (germline): SGHVS, FNYEAQ. The CDR3 length is 15 residues. Complete variable domain (other parts from reference TRBV7-6 and TRBJ2-1): GAGVSQSPRYKVTKRGQDVALRCDPISGHVSLYWYRQALGQGPEFLTYFNYEAQQDKSGLPNDRFSAERPEGSISTLTIQRTEQRDSAMYRCASSLLAGGVMEQFFGPGTRLTVL.

The J gene is TRBJ1-2, the V gene TRBV2; perhaps TRBD1 as D (5 bases). This CDR3 comprises 14 residues. V lost 7 bases, J lost 4 bases, and 16 bases lay in between. The germline V gene encodes CDR1 SNHLY and CDR2 FYNNEI. DNA of the CDR3: TGTGCCAGCACCCGACCTAGGGACGGCTATGGCTACACCTTC. It encodes CASTRPRDGYGYTF.

The V and J genes are TRBV12-3 or TRBV12-4 and TRBJ2-5; D is undetermined. CDR3 length equals 11 residues. V gave up 10 bases and J gave up 4 bases, with 10 bases separating them. The CDR3 coding sequence is TGTGCCACCGCCCGAAGAGAGACCCAGTACTTC. Protein: CATARRETQYF.

The J gene is TRBJ1-5, the V gene TRBV7-2; maybe TRBD1 (6 bases). The ends were cut back, 4 bases at V and 3 bases at J, with 13 bases in the middle. The germline CDR1 and CDR2 sequences are SGHTA and FQGNSA. The CDR3 runs to 15 residues. For the CDR3, the DNA is TGTGCCAGCAGCTCCGGACAGAGTATCAATCAGCCCCAGCATTTT. Translating gives CASSSGQSINQPQHF.

The genes are TRBV7-2 and TRBJ2-2; 8 bases align to TRBD1. The ends lost 5 bases at V and 4 bases at J; junction bases unmatched: 9. In germline, CDR1 is SGHTA, CDR2 FQGNSA. The CDR3 is 16 amino acids. The CDR3 region is CASSQRQGSITGELFF. CDR3 sequence (DNA): TGTGCCAGCAGCCAAAGACAGGGGTCGATCACCGGGGAGCTGTTTTTT.

The CDR3 DNA sequence: TGTGCCAGCAGTTTATCGAGGCAAACCGGCGGGGCCAACGTCCTGACTTTC. Its protein product is CASSLSRQTGGANVLTF. V usage is TRBV27 and J usage is TRBJ2-6, with D unresolved. The germline V gene has CDR1 MNHEY and CDR2 SMNVEV (reference sequence). There are 17 residues in the CDR3. V shed 0 bases and J shed 4 bases, with 13 bases lying between them.

The rearrangement joins TRBV7-3 to TRBJ1-1; no definite D call. Germline V gives CDR1 SGHTA, CDR2 FQGTGA. The CDR3 is 14 amino acids. Between the trimmed V and J ends, which lost 0 bases and 3 bases, there was a span of 8 bases. CDR3 nucleotide sequence: TGTGCCAGCAGCTTAACTACTACAGACACTGAAGCTTTCTTT. This gives the protein CASSLTTTDTEAFF.

This chain uses TRBV27 with TRBJ1-5; perhaps TRBD1 as D (5 bases). The V and J ends lost 8 bases and 6 bases respectively, with 14 bases between them. Germline V gene sequence: CDR1 MNHEY, CDR2 SMNVEV (reference sequence). The CDR3 length is 13 residues. The CDR3 sequence: CASARDAGQPQHF. The CDR3 coding sequence is TGTGCCAGCGCCCGGGACGCGGGTCAGCCCCAGCATTTT.

Comment on this clonotype: This likely came from a read error, as a far larger clone is one base away. The chain recombines TRBV7-9 with TRBJ2-7, with a tentative D call TRBD2 (5 bases). Judging by the DNA end, TRBJ2-5 fits better; the J call may be wrong. The length of the CDR3 is 17 residues. The germline CDR1 and CDR2 sequences are SEHNR and FQNEAQ (reference sequence). CDR3 residues: CASPPGLGFGLQETQYF. CDR3 sequence (DNA): TGTGCCAGCCCTCCCGGTTTAGGCTTCGGACTCCAAGAGACCCAGTACTTC.

The CDR3 region is CASSRTGDEQYF. CDR3 nucleotide sequence: TGTGCCAGCAGCCGGACAGGGGACGAGCAGTACTTC. The rearrangement uses TRBV6-1 and TRBJ2-7, with 9 nucleotides matching TRBD1. The CDR3 is 12 amino acids. With 6 bases clipped from V and 5 bases from J, the junction kept 2 bases outside the gene matches. Germline V CDR1 and CDR2: MNHNS, SASEGT.

Only one count was recorded for this clonotype. V is TRBV7-2 and J is TRBJ2-1; TRBD1 aligns across 8 bases. J lost 7 bases, V lost 4 bases, and 6 bases had no gene match. This CDR3 spans 14 amino acids. Germline V gene lookup returns CDR1 SGHTA and CDR2 FQGNSA. The CDR3 nucleotides are TGTGCCAGCAGCTCTAGGACAGGGACGAATGAGCAGTTCTTC. Its protein is CASSSRTGTNEQFF.

The chain couples TRBV20-1 to TRBJ2-2, with 9 bases lining up with TRBD2. This CDR3 has 16 residues. Germline V gene lookup returns CDR1 DFQATT and CDR2 SNEGSKA (reference sequence). V lost 4 bases, J lost 2 bases, and 8 bases stayed unmatched. CDR3 loop: CSAKFVAGANTGELFF. DNA for the CDR3: TGCAGTGCTAAGTTTGTAGCGGGAGCTAACACCGGGGAGCTGTTTTTT.

The J gene is TRBJ2-4, the V gene TRBV6-1, with D perhaps matching TRBD1 (5 bases). V lost 6 bases, J lost 0 bases, and 9 bases lay in between. Looked up from germline, CDR1 is MNHNS and CDR2 is SASEGT. The CDR3 consists of 14 residues. The CDR3 DNA is TGTGCCAGCAGGACAGATATAGCCAAAAACATTCAGTACTTC. Its translation: CASRTDIAKNIQYF.

This clonotype has only a few counts. The rearrangement uses TRBV7-6 and TRBJ2-3; D is tentatively TRBD1 or TRBD2 (5 bases each). CDR1 and CDR2 from the germline V gene are SGHVS and FNYEAQ. This CDR3 comprises 14 residues. With 4 bases removed from V and 7 bases from J, the gap between germline ends came to 15 bases. CDR3 DNA sequence: TGTGCCAGCAGCTACCCGGGGCGCTATAATACGCAGTATTTT. The encoded protein is CASSYPGRYNTQYF.

The chain carries TRBV29-1 and TRBJ2-1; 7 bases match TRBD1. This CDR3 spans 19 amino acids. V lost 0 bases to trimming and J lost 0 bases; unmatched junction nucleotides: 14. Germline-derived CDR1 and CDR2 are SQVTM and ANQGSEA. This CDR3 reads CSVEDYGDRPRSSYNEQFF. The CDR3 nucleotides read TGCAGCGTTGAAGATTACGGGGACAGACCTAGGAGCTCCTACAATGAGCAGTTCTTC.

This chain connects TRBV15 to TRBJ1-5, with D hard to call. In germline, CDR1 is LNHNV, CDR2 YYDKDF (reference sequence). V was pared by 0 bases and J by 5 bases, with 11 bases between. The CDR3 has 15 residues. This CDR3 reads CATSRDLGSYQPQHF. CDR3 nucleotide sequence: TGTGCCACCAGCAGAGATCTAGGCAGTTATCAGCCCCAGCATTTT.

The chain joins TRBV24-1 to TRBJ2-7; a weak D match, TRBD1 (5 bases). Germline CDR1 is KGHDR and CDR2 is SFDVKD. Trimming left V 4 bases short and J 3 bases short, with 9 bases between. This CDR3 spans 13 amino acids. For the CDR3, the DNA is TGTGCCACCAGTGACCTAGACAGCTACGAGCAGTACTTC. Protein sequence: CATSDLDSYEQYF.

This chain connects TRBV20-1 to TRBJ2-7, with D perhaps TRBD2 (5 bases). CDR3 length: 16 amino acids. V shed 4 bases and J shed 2 bases, with 21 bases lying between them. Germline V gene sequence: CDR1 DFQATT, CDR2 SNEGSKA (reference sequence). The CDR3 DNA sequence: TGCAGTGCTATTCACCCAGCGCGACTACTCCCCTACGAGCAGTACTTC. This translates into CSAIHPARLLPYEQYF.

The chain carries TRBV20-1 and TRBJ1-5; D possibly corresponds to TRBD1 (6 bases). CDR3 length: 13 amino acids. Deletions cut 3 bases from V and 4 bases from J, with 10 bases between. Germline V gene data show CDR1 as DFQATT and CDR2 as SNEGSKA (reference sequence). Written as DNA, the CDR3 is TGCAGTGCTAGGCTCACAGGGAATCAGCCCCAGCATTTT. Translating gives CSARLTGNQPQHF.

This clonotype appeared a few times. The chain joins TRBV20-1 to TRBJ2-7; D might be TRBD2 (6 bases). The CDR3 runs to 11 residues. Germline V gene lookup returns CDR1 DFQATT and CDR2 SNEGSKA (reference sequence). V shed 3 bases and J shed 7 bases, with 10 bases lying between them. The CDR3 region is CSASGSREQYF. DNA for the CDR3: TGCAGTGCTAGCGGGAGCAGGGAGCAGTACTTC.

This sequence joins TRBV7-9 and TRBJ2-5; TRBD2 matches 7 bases. The CDR3 runs to 16 residues. V was clipped by 2 bases and J by 0 bases; unmatched bases: 6. Germline V lookup: CDR1 SEHNR, CDR2 FQNEAQ (reference sequence). The CDR3 DNA sequence: TGTGCCAGCAGCTTAATGGGAGGGAGGTACCAAGAGACCCAGTACTTC. Amino acid sequence: CASSLMGGRYQETQYF.

The CDR3 reads CASRTSGLSGANVLTF. The CDR3 DNA is TGTGCCAGCCGGACTAGCGGCCTTTCTGGGGCCAACGTCCTGACTTTC. This chain joins TRBV28 and TRBJ2-6; 10 nucleotides agree with TRBD2. Germline CDR1 and CDR2: MDHEN and SYDVKM. The CDR3 totals 16 residues. With 8 bases clipped from V and 1 base from J, the junction kept 5 bases outside the gene matches.

The rearrangement joins TRBV7-3 to TRBJ2-1, with D perhaps matching TRBD2 (6 bases). Between the trimmed V and J ends, which lost 2 bases and 0 bases, there was a span of 8 bases. Germline V gene sequence: CDR1 SGHTA, CDR2 FQGTGA. The CDR3 runs 15 residues. Here the CDR3 DNA reads TGTGCCAGCAGCTTATTGCGGGACTCCTACAATGAGCAGTTCTTC. Residues: CASSLLRDSYNEQFF.

This clonotype was observed a few times. Since the CDR3 does not end with the conserved phenylalanine or tryptophan, this likely comes from a read error. This chain links TRBV20-1 with TRBJ2-5, with 7 bases lining up with TRBD2. This CDR3 has 14 amino acids. CDR1 and CDR2 from the germline V gene are DFQATT and SNEGSKA (reference sequence). V shed 6 bases and J 4 bases; nucleotides not matched to a gene: 11. The CDR3, as DNA: TGCAGTGCCCCCCAGCGGGATAAAGGAGAGACCCAGTACTAC. This gives the protein CSAPQRDKGETQYY.

V and J are TRBV28 and TRBJ1-6; 9 bases fit TRBD1. V shed 6 bases, J shed 7 bases, and the junction held 7 bases outside the gene matches. Per the germline V gene, CDR1 is MDHEN and CDR2 is SYDVKM. The CDR3 covers 15 residues. The CDR3 spells CASRPGQGPNSPLHF. Here the CDR3 DNA reads TGTGCCAGCAGACCGGGACAGGGACCCAATTCACCCCTCCACTTT.

This clonotype ranks as medium-sized (0.01 to 0.1%). This sequence joins TRBV6-1 and TRBJ2-2, with a tentative D call TRBD1 (5 bases). Trimming took off 9 bases at V and 2 bases at J, with 16 bases between the two ends. CDR1 and CDR2 (germline): MNHNS, SASEGT. The CDR3 totals 15 residues. The CDR3, as DNA: TGTGCCAGTACACAGGACCCCCTAAACACCGGGGAGCTGTTTTTT. Translation: CASTQDPLNTGELFF.

The chain links TRBV7-2 to TRBJ2-2; 8 bases line up with TRBD1. Trimming at V came to 4 bases and at J to 7 bases, leaving 11 bases not matched to a gene. Germline V lookup: CDR1 SGHTA, CDR2 FQGNSA. This CDR3 spans 16 amino acids. The CDR3 reads CASSSRTGKNNGELFF. The CDR3 DNA is TGTGCCAGCAGCTCAAGGACAGGGAAGAATAACGGGGAGCTGTTTTTT.

The chain employs TRBV6-1 and TRBJ2-5; TRBD2 agrees at 9 bases. Germline V gives CDR1 MNHNS, CDR2 SASEGT. V lost 0 bases and J lost 2; bases outside the gene matches: 4. The CDR3 is 16 residues long. Written as DNA, the CDR3 is TGTGCCAGCAGTGAAGCGCCTAGCGGGGTACAAGAGACCCAGTACTTC. Protein product: CASSEAPSGVQETQYF.